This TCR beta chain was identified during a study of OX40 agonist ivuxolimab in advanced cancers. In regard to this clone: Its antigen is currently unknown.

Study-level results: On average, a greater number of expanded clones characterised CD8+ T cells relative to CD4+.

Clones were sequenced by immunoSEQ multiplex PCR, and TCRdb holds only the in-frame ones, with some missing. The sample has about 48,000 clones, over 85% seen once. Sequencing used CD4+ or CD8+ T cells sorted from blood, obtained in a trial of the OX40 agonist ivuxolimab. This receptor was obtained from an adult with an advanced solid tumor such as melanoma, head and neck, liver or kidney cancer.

The CDR3 DNA reads as TGTGCCAGCAGTCTAGCACCAGGTGGCTCCTACAATGAGCAGTTCTTC. Protein: CASSLAPGGSYNEQFF. The rearrangement uses TRBV27 and TRBJ2-1, with a tentative D call TRBD2 (5 bases). The CDR3 spans 16 residues. Germline CDR1 reads MNHEY; CDR2 reads SMNVEV (reference sequence). V lost 5 bases and J 0 bases, leaving 14 bases between the germline ends.